This T cell receptor (beta chain) was sequenced in a study of metastatic and nonmetastatic thyroid tumors. Study in general: Repertoires of blood and of tissue (tumor or nodule) from malignant and benign thyroid patients were compared.

This clone was recorded many times. TCRdb re-called the PCR reads through MiXCR. The data contain about 93,000 clones, more than 9.5% of them seen just once; the ten biggest clones take up about 11%. Trimming shortened V by 1 base and J by 0 bases, and 13 bases separated the two germline ends. Germline V gene sequence: CDR1 SGHTA, CDR2 FQGNSA. The length of the CDR3 is 17 residues. Patients had received no treatment of any kind before thyroid surgery. Material for sequencing was blood. This sequence was found in a female donor with papillary thyroid cancer or a benign thyroid nodule (not recorded which). Some clones in this sample may be carry-over from other donors' samples. V is TRBV7-2 and J is TRBJ2-1; no reliable D call. The CDR3 bases are TGTGCCAGCAGCTTAGTCGCTCGGTCGGGCTCCTACAATGAGCAGTTCTTC. Its translation is CASSLVARSGSYNEQFF.